This T cell receptor (beta chain) came from a study of blood T cells in healthy people across ages. General study results and limits: Unsorted PBMCs ruled out conclusive naive versus antigen-experienced comparison. More naive CD4+ cells and higher diversity marked long-lived donors relative to aged donors.

The CDR3 totals 15 residues. V lost 5 bases to trimming and J lost 2 bases, with 15 bases between them. Germline V lookup: CDR1 SGHAT, CDR2 FQNNGV. A second about 6 to 11 cycle PCR used barcoded and J-beta primers. Via MiXCR, TCRdb re-called the 5' RACE reads, giving one row per CDR3 protein. The table has more than 1,000,000 distinct CDR3 sequences, less than 25% seen once. As for this clonotype: The target antigen is unknown.

The data also belong to a second study, concerning T cells of mothers and their children.

Sequenced sample: blood. The clonotype originates from a girl aged 2-15 years in good health. This sequence joins TRBV11-2 and TRBJ1-2; tentatively, D is TRBD1 (6 bases). CDR3 amino acids: CASSPQGWFNYGYTF. In DNA form, the CDR3 reads TGTGCCAGCAGCCCTCAGGGGTGGTTCAACTATGGCTACACCTTC.